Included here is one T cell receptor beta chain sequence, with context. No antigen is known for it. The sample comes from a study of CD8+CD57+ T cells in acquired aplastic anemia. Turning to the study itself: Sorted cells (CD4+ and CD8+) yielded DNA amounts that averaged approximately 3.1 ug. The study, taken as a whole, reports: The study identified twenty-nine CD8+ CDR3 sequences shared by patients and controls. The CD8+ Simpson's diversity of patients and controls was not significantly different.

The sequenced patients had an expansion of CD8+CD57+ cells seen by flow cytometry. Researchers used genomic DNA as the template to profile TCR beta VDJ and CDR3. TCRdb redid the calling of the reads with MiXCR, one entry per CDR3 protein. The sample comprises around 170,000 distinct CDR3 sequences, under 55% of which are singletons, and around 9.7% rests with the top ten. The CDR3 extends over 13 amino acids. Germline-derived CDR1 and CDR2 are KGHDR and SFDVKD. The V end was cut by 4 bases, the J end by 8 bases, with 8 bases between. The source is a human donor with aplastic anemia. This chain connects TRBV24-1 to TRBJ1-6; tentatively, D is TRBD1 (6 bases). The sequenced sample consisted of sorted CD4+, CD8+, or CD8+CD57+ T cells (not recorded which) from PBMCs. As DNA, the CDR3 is TGTGCCACCAGTGAGAACAGGGATTCACCCCTCCACTTT. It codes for CATSENRDSPLHF.